Listed here is a single T cell receptor beta chain. The antigen remains undetermined. The source of the sample is a study of shared clonotypes between healthy human individuals. Nashville, Tennessee was home to all donors, each a Caucasian adult. Splitting of CD4+ cells produced CD45RA+ naive and CD45RA-negative memory subsets. Study-level points and caveats: Genetic and exposure-history diversity was limited by the small donor number.

Clones were read by immunoSEQ multiplex PCR, and TCRdb kept only the in-frame ones, dropping some. The sample has more than 1,200,000 clones; around 98.5% are singletons. Per the germline V gene, CDR1 is MNHEY and CDR2 is SMNVEV (reference sequence). The CDR3 runs to 13 residues. V lost 5 bases to trimming and J lost 0 bases, with 8 bases between them. The chain recombines TRBV27 with TRBJ2-7; D is undetermined. This sequence originates from a young man in good health. Sample: naive CD4+ T cells sorted from blood. The sample's subset: CD45RA+ positively selected. The CDR3 protein is CASSPPLSYEQYF. DNA of the CDR3: TGTGCCAGCAGTCCACCCCTCTCCTACGAGCAGTACTTC.